The clone carrying this T cell receptor beta chain was counted between two and nine times. The sample originates from a study of beta chain features in type 1 diabetes. Isolated RNA was reverse transcribed in full, so expressed TCRB transcripts were sequenced. Data came from immunoSEQ multiplex PCR; TCRdb stores just in-frame clones and leaves some out. The data contain 400,000 to 550,000 clones, about an eighth of them singletons. In germline, CDR1 is SGDLS, CDR2 YYNGEE. Trimming removed 5 bases from V and 2 bases from J, with 11 bases in between. The CDR3 consists of 14 residues. The origin of this receptor is a woman younger than 30 in good health. This chain connects TRBV9 to TRBJ2-1, with TRBD2 as a possible D gene (6 bases). Sequencing input: naive CD4+ T cells from blood. CDR3 coding DNA: TGTGCCAGCAGACCGGCGGGGACCTACAATGAGCAGTTCTTC. This gives the protein CASRPAGTYNEQFF. The variable domain in full, with the rest retrieved from reference TRBV9 and TRBJ2-1, is DSGVTQTPKHLITATGQRVTLRCSPRSGDLSVYWYQQSLDQGLQFLIQYYNGEERAKGNILERFSAQQFPDLHSELNLSSLELGDSALYFCASRPAGTYNEQFFGPGTRLTVL.